One and the same sample provided the 20 T cell receptor beta chains below, sequenced in a study of cytomegalovirus exposure and HLA in healthy donors. Primers for the PCR totalled 60 Vbeta and 13 Jbeta. The table came from immunoSEQ multiplex PCR; TCRdb's copy has only in-frame clones and leaves some out. This sample yields around 180,000 clones, of which 75% to 85% are seen a single time; around 7.3% belongs to the top ten. The sample taken for sequencing was PBMCs. These TCRs come from a man aged 25-45 years in good health and CMV-seropositive.

This clone showed up just once. Germline is not matched at one junction end, which may reflect a read error. J is TRBJ2-1 and V is TRBV7-9; D perhaps matches TRBD1 (5 bases). The germline gives CDR1 SEHNR, CDR2 FQNEAQ (reference sequence). The CDR3 is 15 residues long. In DNA form, the CDR3 reads TGTTCCAGCAGCCGAGCAGGGTCTCTCTACAATGAGCAGTTCTTC. Amino acid sequence: CSSSRAGSLYNEQFF.

This clone came up once. J is TRBJ2-1 and V is TRBV7-2; tentatively, D is TRBD1 (5 bases). Per germline, CDR1 SGHTA and CDR2 FQGNSA. V was clipped by 1 base and J by 6 bases, with 7 bases between them. The CDR3 has 13 residues. CDR3 sequence reads: CASSLDRGNEQFF. The CDR3 nucleotides are TGTGCCAGCAGCTTAGATAGGGGCAATGAGCAGTTCTTC.

The chain recombines TRBV14 with TRBJ1-2; maybe TRBD1 (6 bases). This CDR3 is 15 amino acids long. V lost 1 base and J 7 bases, leaving 16 bases between the germline ends. Germline V gene sequence: CDR1 SGHDN, CDR2 FVKESK. The CDR3 nucleotides are TGTGCCAGCAGCCAAGGGGTCCAGGGGCGAGGTGGCTACACCTTC. It encodes CASSQGVQGRGGYTF.

This clone has a single count. The CDR3 sequence: CASSTSASSYNEQFF. The CDR3 DNA reads as TGCGCCAGCAGCACTAGCGCCAGCTCCTACAATGAGCAGTTCTTC. This sequence joins TRBV10-1 and TRBJ2-1; 7 positions match TRBD2. The CDR3 spans 15 residues. J lost 0 bases, V lost 6 bases, and 5 bases had no gene match. The germline V gene encodes CDR1 WNHNN and CDR2 SYGVQD (reference sequence).

This clone was seen more than once but under ten times. The CDR3 sequence: CASSPHRDNYGYTF. The CDR3, as DNA: TGTGCCAGTAGTCCCCATCGGGATAACTATGGCTACACCTTC. The chain links TRBV19 to TRBJ1-2; D gene uncertain. From germline, CDR1 is LNHDA and CDR2 SQIVND (reference sequence). V shed 5 bases and J shed 1 base, with 11 bases lying between them. The CDR3 loop spans 14 amino acids.

This clone appeared a single time. The chain has TRBV5-1 and TRBJ1-1; a possible D gene is TRBD1 (6 bases). Trimming stripped 0 bases from V and 4 bases from J, with 7 bases between. The CDR3 runs to 13 residues. In germline, CDR1 is SGHRS, CDR2 YFSETQ. The CDR3 DNA is TGCGCCAGCAGCTTGGACAGGGTCACTGAAGCTTTCTTT. Residues: CASSLDRVTEAFF.

J is TRBJ1-2 and V is TRBV5-3; perhaps TRBD1 as D (6 bases). TRBV5-3 is placed among ORFs of uncertain function. This CDR3 has 14 residues. V was cut by 8 bases and J by 8 bases, with 22 bases left in between. The CDR3 is CASSQEGTSIGYTF. The DNA for the CDR3 is TGTGCCAGCAGCCAAGAAGGGACATCGATCGGCTACACCTTC.

The V call is TRBV14, the J call TRBJ2-7, with 7 bases aligning to TRBD2. V gave up 1 base and J gave up 4 bases; unmatched junction bases: 4. CDR3 length: 14 residues. The germline CDR1 and CDR2 sequences are SGHDN and FVKESK. In nucleotides, the CDR3 is TGTGCCAGCAGCCAAGTGGGGGGGAGGTACGAGCAGTACTTC. Amino acids: CASSQVGGRYEQYF. The whole variable domain, filled in from reference TRBV14 and TRBJ2-7, reads EAGVTQFPSHSVIEKGQTVTLRCDPISGHDNLYWYRRVMGKEIKFLLHFVKESKQDESGMPNNRFLAERTGGTYSTLKVQPAELEDSGVYFCASSQVGGRYEQYFGPGTRLTVT.

V gene TRBV6-6 combines with J gene TRBJ1-2; 7 bases are a match to TRBD1. The V and J ends lost 2 bases and 6 bases, in that order; junction bases with no gene match: 9. Germline loops: CDR1 MNHNY, CDR2 SVGAGI (reference sequence). The CDR3 is made up of 15 amino acids. The CDR3 sequence: CASSYVAGGSDGYTF. The CDR3 region has the DNA TGTGCCAGCAGTTACGTGGCAGGGGGTTCAGATGGCTACACCTTC.

This clone came up a few times. This chain joins TRBV7-9 and TRBJ1-1; possibly TRBD1 for D (6 bases). The CDR3 consists of 18 residues. V lost 5 bases, J lost 1 base, and 23 bases lay in between. Germline V gene data show CDR1 as SEHNR and CDR2 as FQNEAQ (reference sequence). For the CDR3, the DNA is TGTGCCAGCAGCACCGGGTTTGGGTTTCAGGGGCCGAACACTGAAGCTTTCTTT. Its protein product is CASSTGFGFQGPNTEAFF.

The chain combines TRBV10-3 with TRBJ1-6; possibly TRBD1 for D (5 bases). There are 14 residues in the CDR3. V dropped 0 bases and J dropped 10 bases, with 10 bases sitting between them. CDR1 ENHRY and CDR2 SYGVKD come from the germline V gene. The CDR3 DNA sequence: TGTGCCATCAGTGAGTCAGGGACTGAATCACCCCTCCACTTT. It yields the protein CAISESGTESPLHF.

The chain couples TRBV5-8 to TRBJ1-5; TRBD1 matches 9 bases. The CDR3 is made up of 16 amino acids. The V gene's germline CDR1 is SGHTS and CDR2 YDEGEE. Unmatched junction bases numbered 6, after V lost 4 bases and J lost 1 base. CDR3 coding DNA: TGTGCCAGCAGCATGAGGACAGGGGCCAGCAATCAGCCCCAGCATTTT. It encodes CASSMRTGASNQPQHF.

The chain carries TRBV19 and TRBJ2-7, with 10 bases fitting TRBD2. The CDR3 consists of 15 residues. V was pared by 7 bases and J by 2 bases, with 8 bases of the junction left unmatched. CDR1 and CDR2 from the germline V gene are LNHDA and SQIVND (reference sequence). DNA for the CDR3: TGTGCCAGTACCGGGGGAGCGGGAGGGACCTACGAGCAGTACTTC. Encoded protein: CASTGGAGGTYEQYF.

The J gene is TRBJ1-1, the V gene TRBV6-5; D possibly corresponds to TRBD1 (6 bases). Trimming shortened V by 2 bases and J by 2 bases, and 12 bases separated the two germline ends. Germline CDR1 MNHEY, CDR2 SVGAGI. The CDR3 has 15 residues. DNA for the CDR3: TGTGCCAGCAGTTACCCAACAGGGTTAAACACTGAAGCTTTCTTT. This encodes CASSYPTGLNTEAFF.

The rearrangement joins TRBV30 to TRBJ2-2; D remains unclear. This CDR3 comprises 16 residues. Per the germline V gene, CDR1 is GTSNPN and CDR2 is SVGIG (reference sequence). V was cut by 5 bases and J by 2 bases, with 18 bases left in between. The DNA for the CDR3 is TGTGCCTGGTCGGGTCTCGCGCTTACCAACACCGGGGAGCTGTTTTTT. Translating it yields CAWSGLALTNTGELFF.

This clone was seen a handful of times. This sequence joins TRBV18 and TRBJ2-1; 8 bases line up with TRBD1. Germline V gene lookup returns CDR1 KGHSH and CDR2 LQKENI. V lost 2 bases, J lost 8 bases, and 2 bases stayed unmatched. CDR3 length: 13 residues. The CDR3 loop is CASSPGQGDEQFF. In nucleotides, the CDR3 is TGTGCCAGCTCACCAGGACAGGGTGATGAGCAGTTCTTC.

This chain links TRBV9 with TRBJ2-1; D is unresolved. The germline V gene encodes CDR1 SGDLS and CDR2 YYNGEE. This CDR3 spans 16 amino acids. V was cut by 2 bases and J by 5 bases, with 17 bases left in between. CDR3 nucleotides: TGTGCCAGCAGCGTGGAGAAGTGGAAGAAGGACAATGAGCAGTTCTTC. Translated: CASSVEKWKKDNEQFF.

This clone showed up just once. The rearrangement joins TRBV9 to TRBJ2-3, with D perhaps TRBD2 (5 bases). The V end was cut by 0 bases, the J end by 8 bases, with 13 bases between. Germline CDR1 and CDR2: SGDLS and YYNGEE. The CDR3 loop spans 14 amino acids. This chain's CDR3 is CASSVGAARGTQYF. As DNA, the CDR3 is TGTGCCAGCAGCGTAGGAGCGGCCCGGGGTACGCAGTATTTT.

The chain employs TRBV27 and TRBJ2-2; 9 nucleotides line up with TRBD2. The CDR3 has 16 amino acids. Unmatched junction bases numbered 13, after V lost 8 bases and J lost 6 bases. Germline CDR1 is MNHEY and CDR2 is SMNVEV (reference sequence). CDR3 bases: TGTGCCAGCGGGACGAGCGGGAGGCCGCTTCCCGGGGAGCTGTTTTTT. It specifies CASGTSGRPLPGELFF.

The rearrangement joins TRBV7-2 to TRBJ1-2; TRBD1 matches at 10 bases. The CDR3 is made up of 15 amino acids. Losses at the gene ends were 1 base for V and 4 bases for J; bases not matched to a gene: 3. Germline values: CDR1 SGHTA, CDR2 FQGNSA. DNA for the CDR3: TGTGCCAGCAGCTTAGGGACAGGGGGGTCCTATGGCTACACCTTC. Its translation is CASSLGTGGSYGYTF.